This T cell receptor beta chain derives from a study of T cells in women clearing cervical HPV infection (dated by TCRdb to 2017 to 2018). About the full investigation: The cases were about two dozen women with histologically confirmed HPV16-related CIN3 or worse, and 2 of those women had invasive cancers. In the parent cohort, around 9,900 women aged 18 or older were enrolled in Guanacaste, Costa Rica, during 1993 to 1994 and then followed for under nine years. As quality controls, five blinded duplicates were added to each group, bringing the total to roughly 60 samples made up of some 50 participants and some ten replicates. Blood from cases was collected at the visit where the lesion was first found, while blood from controls was collected once the infection could no longer be detected. Median age was 34 years in cases versus about 38 in controls, and baseline characteristics did not differ significantly. The 20 to 25 controls were women who cleared a single incident HPV16 infection within 12 months without developing precancer or cancer. An exploratory proof-of-principle case-control study, nested within the Guanacaste HPV Natural History Study in Costa Rica, was conducted to compare TCR repertoires across cervical HPV16 outcomes. Since HLA typing was available for only a few women, HLA type could not be ruled out as a confounder. Cases and controls were matched on year of sample collection and on age within five years. Among cases, blood sampling occurred a median of roughly 160 days after lesion detection, with an interquartile range of roughly 90 to 200 days. Broad study findings and their caveats: Cases had lower TRBV6-7 relative abundance than controls (approximately 0.11% versus 0.16%; Bonferroni P = 0.0008). The cross-sectional design could not show whether the associations came before the infection or were a result of it, and neither effector/memory subsets nor HPV-specific T cells were isolated. CIN3+ cases had significantly higher TCR repertoire richness than controls across sequencing depths, but evenness did not differ between the groups. Because the number of T cells in each sample was unknown, differences in richness could reflect differing T-cell content rather than repertoire biology. Random forest classifiers that combined richness and V gene abundances separated cases from controls with an estimated AUC of around 0.84.

Ends trimmed: V by 0 bases, J by 6 bases; bases unmatched to a gene: 5. The CDR1 and CDR2 encoded by the germline V gene (reference sequence) are DFQATT and SNEGSKA. From cysteine to phenylalanine, the CDR3 is 14 amino acids long. The 33 bases shown cover part of the CDR3, and their frame starts at base 1. Concerning this clone: The clone's antigen remains unknown. The read falls 3 residues short of the CDR3 end, and the missing part is taken from the germline J gene.

TCR beta CDR3 regions were amplified by multiplex PCR from an average of roughly 1,300 ng genomic DNA per sample using the immunoSEQ assay. To correct primer bias, the assay used a complete synthetic TCR repertoire to set an amplification baseline. The amplicons were sequenced using the Illumina platform. Per the original workflow: Sequences were error-corrected by clustering with frequency ratios and a modified nearest-neighbor algorithm and were then analyzed in the immunoSEQ Analyzer with IMGT gene definitions. At each rarefaction depth, TCR richness and evenness were averaged across 20 rarefaction repeats, and samples with fewer sequences than that depth were excluded. V, D and J gene relative abundances were compared between groups with Wilcoxon rank sum tests, applying FDR correction. Blinded duplicates gave an intraclass correlation of 95.6% for TCR richness and an average of about 76% across 66 gene segments. TCRdb provides this immuneACCESS table in a form limited to in-frame rearrangements. Some clones are lacking; in checked studies, under half of them reflect an unresolved V gene, and why the rest are absent is not known. D and trimming were read from the DNA, whereas the V and J calls and clone size are those reported in that table. The sample's own table lists approximately 41,000 clones. The top ten clonotypes cover less than 8.5% of the sample.

Every participant had a single incident cervical HPV16 infection, and women with prevalent HPV16 infections were excluded. Cervical HPV DNA was detected with MY09/MY11 PCR, and genotyping was done by dot-blot hybridization. Fifteen mL of heparinized blood were centrifuged, and the buffy coat was split into aliquots, frozen at -30 degrees C, and then kept at -80 degrees C. Genomic DNA was extracted from buffy coat specimens using QIAGEN kits. The sequence is built from TRBV20-1 and TRBJ1-5, and 7 bases in between align with TRBD1. Input material: blood buffy coat. This sequence was found in a woman aged 18-69 years with a cervical HPV16 infection that either progressed to CIN3+ or cleared (not recorded which). Partial CDR3 DNA: TGCAGTGCTAGAGATCAAGGGGGCGGTCAGCCC. Translated, it gives CSARDQGGGQP. The whole CDR3 protein is CSARDQGGGQPQHF.